Below are 30 T cell receptor beta chains sequenced from a single sample in a study of T cell repertoires in cytomegalovirus infection. TCRdb called the reads again in MiXCR, with one record for every CDR3 protein. Of hundreds of thousands of distinct CDR3 sequences in the sample, approximately 33% were seen once. Which antigens these TCRs recognize remains unknown. Source: cultured CD8+ T cells from PBMCs, taken from culture after CMV antigen stimulation. The source is a human donor in good health (CMV status not recorded). Some clones in this sample may be carry-over from other donors' samples.

This clonotype was detected only a few times. V is TRBV7-9 and J is TRBJ1-2; 12 bases match TRBD1. V gave up 5 bases and J gave up 2 bases; unmatched junction bases: 9. CDR3 length equals 17 residues. Germline V CDR1 and CDR2: SEHNR, FQNEAQ (reference sequence). This CDR3 is CASSALGTGGLNYGYTF. The CDR3 nucleotides read TGTGCCAGCAGCGCTTTGGGGACAGGGGGCCTAAACTATGGCTACACCTTC. Full variable domain (remainder filled in from reference TRBV7-9 and TRBJ1-2): DTGVSQNPRHKITKRGQNVTFRCDPISEHNRLYWYRQTLGQGPEFLTYFQNEAQLEKSRLLSDRFSAERPKGSFSTLEIQRTEQGDSAMYLCASSALGTGGLNYGYTFGSGTRLTVV.

The sample holds a few counts of this clonotype. The chain combines TRBV29-1 with TRBJ1-2; D is perhaps TRBD1 (5 bases). Germline loops: CDR1 SQVTM, CDR2 ANQGSEA. The V end was cut by 3 bases, the J end by 4 bases, with 18 bases between. CDR3 length: 15 amino acids. The CDR3 is CSVDLAEGSSYGYTF. CDR3 DNA sequence: TGCAGCGTTGACCTGGCGGAGGGGTCGAGCTATGGCTACACCTTC.

The chain carries TRBV24-1 and TRBJ2-5; D is perhaps TRBD1 or TRBD2 (5 bases each). Germline CDR1 reads KGHDR; CDR2 reads SFDVKD. V was trimmed by 2 bases and J by 2 bases, leaving 14 bases between them. This CDR3 has 16 amino acids. The CDR3 reads CATSDSSGPTQETQYF. The CDR3 DNA sequence: TGTGCCACCAGTGATTCGTCGGGACCCACTCAAGAGACCCAGTACTTC.

The chain joins TRBV2 to TRBJ2-4, with unresolved D. Trimming cost V 3 bases and J 1 base, with 10 bases left between them. The CDR3 has 15 amino acids. Germline lookup yields CDR1 SNHLY and CDR2 FYNNEI. The CDR3 nucleotides read TGTGCCAGCAGTGATGCAGTAATTGCCAAAAACATTCAGTACTTC. This sequence encodes CASSDAVIAKNIQYF.

The chain is built from TRBV7-2 and TRBJ1-4; 11 bases are a match to TRBD1. Per the germline V gene, CDR1 is SGHTA and CDR2 is FQGNSA. The CDR3 extends over 14 amino acids. The trim removed 5 bases at V and 8 bases at J, leaving 4 bases unmatched. CDR3 loop: CASSPGTGGEKLFF. The CDR3 bases are TGTGCCAGCAGCCCCGGGACAGGGGGAGAAAAACTGTTTTTT. The variable domain in full, completed from reference TRBV7-2 and TRBJ1-4, reads GAGVSQSPSNKVTEKGKDVELRCDPISGHTALYWYRQSLGQGLEFLIYFQGNSAPDKSGLPSDRFSAERTGGSVSTLTIQRTQQEDSAVYLCASSPGTGGEKLFFGSGTQLSVL.

This clonotype came up many times. The J gene is TRBJ2-1, the V gene TRBV7-9; 12 bases fit TRBD2. This CDR3 contains 16 residues. Per the germline V gene, CDR1 is SEHNR and CDR2 is FQNEAQ (reference sequence). Trimming removed 5 bases from V and 3 bases from J; junction bases left unmatched: 5. CDR3 amino acids: CASSPLAGGIYNEQFF. CDR3 sequence (DNA): TGTGCCAGCAGCCCTCTAGCGGGGGGGATCTACAATGAGCAGTTCTTC.

In the case of this clonotype: One base separates it from a far larger clone, so it is likely a read error. The chain couples TRBV7-2 to TRBJ2-1; D might be TRBD2 (5 bases). This CDR3 has 11 residues. CDR1 and CDR2 (germline): SGHTA, FQGNSA. The CDR3 sequence: CVSSGYNEQFF. CDR3 DNA: TGTGTCAGCAGCGGATACAATGAGCAGTTCTTC. Complete variable domain (other parts from reference TRBV7-2 and TRBJ2-1): GAGVSQSPSNKVTEKGKDVELRCDPISGHTALYWYRQSLGQGLEFLIYFQGNSAPDKSGLPSDRFSAERTGGSVSTLTIQRTQQEDSAVYLCVSSGYNEQFFGPGTRLTVL.

V usage is TRBV20-1 and J usage is TRBJ2-7; 12 nucleotides agree with TRBD1. V lost 5 bases to trimming and J lost 2 bases; unmatched junction nucleotides: 16. CDR1 and CDR2 (germline): DFQATT, SNEGSKA (reference sequence). The CDR3 covers 18 residues. CDR3 residues: CSASTGTGGLGAPYEQYF. The CDR3 DNA sequence: TGCAGTGCTTCAACGGGGACAGGGGGCCTGGGGGCCCCCTACGAGCAGTACTTC.

This chain uses TRBV10-1 with TRBJ2-3, with D possibly being TRBD2 (5 bases). Trimming took off 2 bases at V and 6 bases at J, with 24 bases between the two ends. The CDR3 covers 18 residues. CDR1 is WNHNN, CDR2 SYGVQD, per germline (reference sequence). CDR3 in DNA: TGCGCCAGCAGTGAGGCGTCGGCCGGGGAATGGCAGATGGATACGCAGTATTTT. Protein sequence: CASSEASAGEWQMDTQYF.

This clonotype has only a few counts. The V call is TRBV7-9, the J call TRBJ2-1; possible D gene TRBD2, 6 bases. V was cut by 1 base and J by 8 bases, with 12 bases left in between. The CDR3 contains 14 residues. The germline CDR1 and CDR2 sequences are SEHNR and FQNEAQ (reference sequence). The CDR3 sequence is CASSLGEDGYEQFF. The CDR3 DNA reads TGTGCCAGCAGCTTAGGGGAGGATGGTTATGAGCAGTTCTTC.

This clonotype was detected only a few times. This rearrangement joins TRBV6-1 to TRBJ2-1; no clear D. Germline-derived CDR1 and CDR2 are MNHNS and SASEGT. This CDR3 spans 18 amino acids. The V gene lost 0 bases and the J gene lost 4 bases, with 19 bases spanning the gap. The CDR3 nucleotides are TGTGCCAGCAGTGAAGCGCGCCGGACGGACCCAAAATACAATGAGCAGTTCTTC. Protein sequence: CASSEARRTDPKYNEQFF.

This clonotype came up a few times. The chain carries TRBV6-2 or TRBV6-3 and TRBJ2-1; 7 nucleotides align to TRBD1. V lost 5 bases, J lost 2 bases, and 9 bases stayed unmatched. Looked up from germline, CDR1 is MNHEY and CDR2 is SVGEGT. This CDR3 spans 16 amino acids. The CDR3 region has the DNA TGTGCCAGCAGTCCGATTACAGGGGCCCCCTACAATGAGCAGTTCTTC. It is translated as CASSPITGAPYNEQFF.

The V gene is TRBV2, the J gene TRBJ1-5, with 11 positions matching TRBD1. The germline V gene encodes CDR1 SNHLY and CDR2 FYNNEI. Unmatched junction bases numbered 4, after V lost 4 bases and J lost 5 bases. This CDR3 is built from 15 residues. The CDR3 DNA reads as TGTGCCAGCAGTGGGACAGGGGGCGCATATCAGCCCCAGCATTTT. Amino acids: CASSGTGGAYQPQHF.

On this clonotype: The junction does not match germline at one end; this may be a read error. V and J are TRBV4-3 and TRBJ1-1; D is undetermined. Germline V gene data show CDR1 as LGHNA and CDR2 as YSLEER. The CDR3 runs 15 residues. CDR3 in DNA: TGCGCCAGCAGTCAAGGAGCACGGAAGAACACTGAAGCTTTCTTT. It codes for CASSQGARKNTEAFF.

The chain carries TRBV29-1 and TRBJ2-1; tentative D call: TRBD2 (6 bases). The CDR3 has 12 amino acids. The V end lost 4 bases, the J end lost 7 bases, and 11 bases lay between the germline ends. Germline loops: CDR1 SQVTM, CDR2 ANQGSEA. The CDR3 protein is CSVVISGNEQFF. In nucleotides, the CDR3 is TGCAGCGTTGTCATCAGCGGGAATGAGCAGTTCTTC.

The genes are TRBV7-1 and TRBJ2-7; no firm D call. TRBV7-1 is an ORF; its function is uncertain. Deletions cut 2 bases from V and 0 bases from J, with 11 bases between. The CDR3 has 15 residues. The CDR3 coding sequence is TGTGCCAGCAGCTCACCGAAGGAGAGCTCCTACGAGCAGTACTTC. Its translation: CASSSPKESSYEQYF.

Ten or more counts support this clonotype. The chain links TRBV7-6 to TRBJ2-1, with TRBD2 identical over 10 bases. The V gene end was trimmed by 5 bases and the J gene end by 4 bases; junction bases not matched to a gene: 8. CDR3 length equals 16 residues. CDR1 SGHVS and CDR2 FNYEAQ come from the germline V gene. The CDR3 DNA reads TGTGCCAGCAGCCTATACAGCGGGGGGGCGTACAATGAGCAGTTCTTC. This sequence encodes CASSLYSGGAYNEQFF. Looking up the rest from reference TRBV7-6 and TRBJ2-1 gives the full variable domain: GAGVSQSPRYKVTKRGQDVALRCDPISGHVSLYWYRQALGQGPEFLTYFNYEAQQDKSGLPNDRFSAERPEGSISTLTIQRTEQRDSAMYRCASSLYSGGAYNEQFFGPGTRLTVL.

The chain joins TRBV12-3 or TRBV12-4 to TRBJ1-2; TRBD1 aligns across 7 bases. After removal of 8 bases from V and 4 bases from J, the junction contained 10 bases not matched to a gene. The CDR3 totals 14 residues. CDR3 in DNA: TGTGCCAGCGGTCCGGGACAGCTCTCCTATGGCTACACCTTC. Protein sequence: CASGPGQLSYGYTF.

The J gene is TRBJ1-2, the V gene TRBV12-3 or TRBV12-4, with 11 bases that match TRBD1. Trimming removed 6 bases from V and 10 bases from J; junction bases left unmatched: 10. The CDR3 totals 14 residues. The DNA for the CDR3 is TGTGCCAGCAGCTTTAGGACAGGGGGCAACGACTACACCTTC. Protein: CASSFRTGGNDYTF.

About this clonotype itself: A single base separates this from a much larger clone, so it may be a read error. The chain couples TRBV6-6 to TRBJ1-2; D not resolved. This CDR3 is built from 13 residues. Trimming cost V 5 bases and J 3 bases, with 10 bases left between them. The germline gives CDR1 MNHNY, CDR2 SVGAGI (reference sequence). This CDR3 is CASSVDEYYGYTF. The CDR3 region has the DNA TGTGCCAGCAGTGTGGACGAATACTATGGCTACACCTTC.

V usage is TRBV6-1 and J usage is TRBJ2-1; 10 nucleotides line up with TRBD2. Germline lookup yields CDR1 MNHNS and CDR2 SASEGT. The CDR3 sequence is 15 residues long. Trimming at V came to 4 bases and at J to 7 bases, leaving 7 bases not matched to a gene. CDR3 sequence reads: CASSGDGLAANEQFF. CDR3 in DNA: TGTGCCAGCAGTGGGGATGGACTAGCGGCTAATGAGCAGTTCTTC.

This clonotype was detected only a few times. This chain links TRBV11-1 with TRBJ2-7; possible D gene TRBD2, 7 bases. This CDR3 spans 14 amino acids. Germline-derived CDR1 and CDR2 are SGHAT and FQDESV (reference sequence). The V end was cut by 3 bases, the J end by 3 bases, with 12 bases between. The CDR3 here is CASSLGGGLYEQYV. The CDR3 region has the DNA TGTGCCAGCAGCTTGGGCGGGGGCCTCTACGAGCAGTACGTC.

This clonotype was found many times. V and J are TRBV7-2 and TRBJ2-7, with TRBD1 as a possible D gene (5 bases). Trimming took off 1 base at V and 4 bases at J, with 11 bases between the two ends. Germline values: CDR1 SGHTA, CDR2 FQGNSA. There are 14 residues in the CDR3. CDR3 in DNA: TGTGCCAGCAGCTTAGTTCCAGGGTATTACGAGCAGTACTTC. It is translated as CASSLVPGYYEQYF.

There are a few counts of this clonotype. The gene calls are TRBV19 and TRBJ2-5; D is ambiguous. The V end was cut by 7 bases, the J end by 5 bases, with 20 bases between. Germline V gene lookup returns CDR1 LNHDA and CDR2 SQIVND (reference sequence). The CDR3 consists of 15 residues. The chain's CDR3 is CASKVFQEARETQYF. The CDR3 region has the DNA TGTGCCAGTAAAGTGTTTCAAGAAGCTAGGGAGACCCAGTACTTC.

The V call is TRBV5-8, the J call TRBJ2-1, with unresolved D. V was cut by 7 bases and J by 10 bases, with 12 bases left in between. The CDR3 extends over 11 amino acids. CDR1 and CDR2 (germline): SGHTS, YDEGEE. This chain's CDR3 is CASSYSPEQFF. The CDR3 nucleotides are TGTGCCAGCTCGTACAGTCCGGAGCAGTTCTTC.

J is TRBJ1-5 and V is TRBV15; D gene uncertain. V was cut by 3 bases and J by 5 bases, with 23 bases left in between. This CDR3 has 18 residues. Germline loops: CDR1 LNHNV, CDR2 YYDKDF (reference sequence). The CDR3 DNA follows: TGTGCCACCAGCAGTCCCGTGGAGCAGGACGGACCGGATCAGCCCCAGCATTTT. This gives the protein CATSSPVEQDGPDQPQHF.

The chain has TRBV19 and TRBJ2-7, with D possibly TRBD2 on 6 matching bases. The CDR3 is 13 amino acids. Trimming left V 4 bases short and J 5 bases short, with 12 bases between. Germline CDR1 and CDR2: LNHDA and SQIVND (reference sequence). CDR3 DNA sequence: TGTGCCAGTAGTAAGTGGGGAGGAGACGAGCAGTACGTC. Protein: CASSKWGGDEQYV.

V usage is TRBV5-1 and J usage is TRBJ2-7, with D possibly being TRBD2 (5 bases). This CDR3 has 15 amino acids. The germline V gene encodes CDR1 SGHRS and CDR2 YFSETQ. Trimming took off 0 bases at V and 0 bases at J, with 10 bases between the two ends. CDR3 DNA sequence: TGCGCCAGCAGCTTGGCCCCGCTAGCCTCCTACGAGCAGTACTTC. This sequence encodes CASSLAPLASYEQYF.

This clonotype was counted a few times. The V call is TRBV7-2, the J call TRBJ2-3; TRBD1 might be the D (5 bases). The V gene lost 3 bases and the J gene lost 0 bases, with 10 bases spanning the gap. Germline V CDR1 and CDR2: SGHTA, FQGNSA. The CDR3 sequence is 15 residues long. CDR3 coding DNA: TGTGCCAGCAGCTTGACAGCCCTTAGCACAGATACGCAGTATTTT. Translating gives CASSLTALSTDTQYF.

The chain joins TRBV28 to TRBJ1-5, with D unresolved. The germline V and J ends were trimmed by 6 bases and 5 bases, with 14 bases remaining between them. This CDR3 has 14 residues. CDR1 is MDHEN and CDR2 is SYDVKM in the germline V gene. The CDR3 DNA reads as TGTGCCAGCAGCCAACCTGGACGGGATCAGCCCCAGCATTTT. Its translation: CASSQPGRDQPQHF. The full variable domain, in which reference TRBV28 and TRBJ1-5 provide the parts outside the CDR3, is DVKVTQSSRYLVKRTGEKVFLECVQDMDHENMFWYRQDPGLGLRLIYFSYDVKMKEKGDIPEGYSVSREKKERFSLILESASTNQTSMYLCASSQPGRDQPQHFGDGTRLSIL.